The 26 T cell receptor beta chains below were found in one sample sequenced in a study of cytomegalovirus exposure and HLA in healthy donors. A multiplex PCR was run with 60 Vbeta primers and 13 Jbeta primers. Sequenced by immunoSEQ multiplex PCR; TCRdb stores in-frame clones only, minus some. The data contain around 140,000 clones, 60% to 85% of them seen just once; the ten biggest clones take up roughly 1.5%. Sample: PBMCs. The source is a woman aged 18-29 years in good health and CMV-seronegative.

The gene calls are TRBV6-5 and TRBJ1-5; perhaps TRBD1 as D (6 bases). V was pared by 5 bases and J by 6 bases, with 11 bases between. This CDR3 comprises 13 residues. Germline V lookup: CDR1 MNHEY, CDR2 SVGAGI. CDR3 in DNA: TGTGCCAGCAGTGCCTTGACAGGTCAGCCCCAGCATTTT. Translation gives CASSALTGQPQHF.

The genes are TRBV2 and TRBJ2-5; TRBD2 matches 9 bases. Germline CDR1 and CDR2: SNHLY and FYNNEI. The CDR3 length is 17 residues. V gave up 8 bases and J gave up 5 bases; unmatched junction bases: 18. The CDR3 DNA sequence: TGTGCCAGCCGGGAGGGGGCGGGAGGGCCCTCAGGGGAGACCCAGTACTTC. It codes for CASREGAGGPSGETQYF. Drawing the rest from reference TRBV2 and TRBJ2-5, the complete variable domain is EPEVTQTPSHQVTQMGQEVILRCVPISNHLYFYWYRQILGQKVEFLVSFYNNEISEKSEIFDDQFSVERPDGSNFTLKIRSTKLEDSAMYFCASREGAGGPSGETQYFGPGTRLLVL.

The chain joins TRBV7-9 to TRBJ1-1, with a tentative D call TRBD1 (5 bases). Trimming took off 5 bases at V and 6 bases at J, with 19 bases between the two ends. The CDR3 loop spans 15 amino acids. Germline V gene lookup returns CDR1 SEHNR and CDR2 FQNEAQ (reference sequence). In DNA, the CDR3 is TGTGCCAGCAGCCGCTTAGATCCAGGGAGGTCTGAAGCTTTCTTT. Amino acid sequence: CASSRLDPGRSEAFF. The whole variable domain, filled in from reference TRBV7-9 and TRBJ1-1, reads DTGVSQNPRHKITKRGQNVTFRCDPISEHNRLYWYRQTLGQGPEFLTYFQNEAQLEKSRLLSDRFSAERPKGSFSTLEIQRTEQGDSAMYLCASSRLDPGRSEAFFGQGTRLTVV.

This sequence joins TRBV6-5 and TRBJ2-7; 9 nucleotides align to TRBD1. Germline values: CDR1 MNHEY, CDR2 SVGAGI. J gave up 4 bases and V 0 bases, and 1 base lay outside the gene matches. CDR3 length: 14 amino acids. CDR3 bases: TGTGCCAGCAGTTACTCCGGGACAGGGTACGAGCAGTACTTC. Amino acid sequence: CASSYSGTGYEQYF.

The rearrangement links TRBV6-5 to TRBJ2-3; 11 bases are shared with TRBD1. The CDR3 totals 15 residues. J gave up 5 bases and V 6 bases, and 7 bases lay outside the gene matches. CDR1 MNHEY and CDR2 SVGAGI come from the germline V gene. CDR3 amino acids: CASSLGQGEVDTQYF. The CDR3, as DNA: TGTGCCAGCAGCTTGGGACAGGGGGAGGTAGATACGCAGTATTTT.

The CDR3 bases are TGCACCAGCAGCTCCCGGACTAGCGGGGCGTCATTGGGACTGTTCTTC. It encodes CTSSSRTSGASLGLFF. The chain uses TRBV1 and TRBJ2-1; the table gives TRBD2 as D, unverified against the DNA. TRBV1 is classified as a pseudogene. This CDR3 is built from 16 residues.

CDR3 sequence (DNA): TGTGCCAGCAGTCCCCCGGGGTACAATGAGCAGTTCTTC. Amino acid sequence: CASSPPGYNEQFF. The gene calls are TRBV5-6 and TRBJ2-1; maybe TRBD2 (5 bases). The germline V and J ends were trimmed by 5 bases and 4 bases, with 10 bases remaining between them. This CDR3 comprises 13 residues. Germline V lookup: CDR1 SGHDT, CDR2 YYEEEE.

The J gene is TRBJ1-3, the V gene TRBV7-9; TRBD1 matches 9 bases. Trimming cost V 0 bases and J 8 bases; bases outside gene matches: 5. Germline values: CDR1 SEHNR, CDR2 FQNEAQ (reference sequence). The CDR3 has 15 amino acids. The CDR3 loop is CASSLAETGGDTIYF. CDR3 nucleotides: TGTGCCAGCAGCTTAGCGGAGACAGGGGGGGACACCATATATTTT.

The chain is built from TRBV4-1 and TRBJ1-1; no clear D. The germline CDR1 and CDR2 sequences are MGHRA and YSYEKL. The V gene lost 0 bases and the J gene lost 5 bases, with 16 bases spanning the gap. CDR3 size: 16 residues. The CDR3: CASSQDTAGVGTEAFF. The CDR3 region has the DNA TGCGCCAGCAGCCAAGATACGGCCGGGGTTGGGACTGAAGCTTTCTTT.

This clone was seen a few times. The CDR3 loop reads CASSILPETEAFF. In DNA form, the CDR3 reads TGTGCCAGTAGTATACTTCCCGAGACTGAAGCTTTCTTT. The chain combines TRBV19 with TRBJ1-1, with D uncertain. The V gene's germline CDR1 is LNHDA and CDR2 SQIVND (reference sequence). V lost 2 bases, J lost 5 bases, and 9 bases lay in between. This CDR3 is built from 13 residues.

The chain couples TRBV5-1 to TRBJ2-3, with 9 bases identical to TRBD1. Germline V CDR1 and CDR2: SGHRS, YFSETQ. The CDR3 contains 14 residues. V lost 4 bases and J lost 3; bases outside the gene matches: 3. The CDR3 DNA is TGCGCCAGCAGCGAAGGACAGGGGACAGATACGCAGTATTTT. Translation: CASSEGQGTDTQYF.

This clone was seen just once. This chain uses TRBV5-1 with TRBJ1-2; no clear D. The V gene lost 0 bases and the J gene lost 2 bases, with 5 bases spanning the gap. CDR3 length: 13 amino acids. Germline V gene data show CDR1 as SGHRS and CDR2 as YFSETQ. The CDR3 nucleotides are TGCGCCAGCAGCTTGGGGCGGAACTATGGCTACACCTTC. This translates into CASSLGRNYGYTF.

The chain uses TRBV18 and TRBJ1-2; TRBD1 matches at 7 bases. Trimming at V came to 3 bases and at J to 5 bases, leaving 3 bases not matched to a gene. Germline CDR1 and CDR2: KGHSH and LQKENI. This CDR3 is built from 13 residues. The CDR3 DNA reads TGTGCCAGCTCACCCCAGGGACAGTATGGCTACACCTTC. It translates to CASSPQGQYGYTF.

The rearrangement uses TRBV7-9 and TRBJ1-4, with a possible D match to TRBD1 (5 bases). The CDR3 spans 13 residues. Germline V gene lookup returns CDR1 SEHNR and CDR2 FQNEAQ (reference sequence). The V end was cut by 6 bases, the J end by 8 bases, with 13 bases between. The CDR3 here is CASSLGEGEKLFF. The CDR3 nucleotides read TGTGCCAGCAGTCTGGGGGAGGGAGAAAAACTGTTTTTT.

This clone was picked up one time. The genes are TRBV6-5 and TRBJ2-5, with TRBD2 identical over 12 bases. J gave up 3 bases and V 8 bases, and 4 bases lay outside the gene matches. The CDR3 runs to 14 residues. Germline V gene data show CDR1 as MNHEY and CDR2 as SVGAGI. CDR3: CASGPSGREETQYF. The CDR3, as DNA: TGTGCCAGCGGGCCTAGCGGGAGGGAAGAGACCCAGTACTTC.

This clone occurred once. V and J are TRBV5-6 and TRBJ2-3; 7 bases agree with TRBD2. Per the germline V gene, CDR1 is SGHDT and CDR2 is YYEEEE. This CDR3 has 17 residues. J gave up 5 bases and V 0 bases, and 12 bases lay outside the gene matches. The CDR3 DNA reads TGTGCCAGCAGCTTGGCTTTGGCGGGAGTAGGGGTAGATACGCAGTATTTT. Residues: CASSLALAGVGVDTQYF.

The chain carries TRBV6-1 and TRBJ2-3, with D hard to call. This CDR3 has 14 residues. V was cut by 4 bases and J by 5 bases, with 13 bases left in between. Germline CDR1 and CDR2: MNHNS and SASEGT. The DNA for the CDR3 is TGTGCCAGCAGTGTGTTTACTTCCCAAGATACGCAGTATTTT. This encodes CASSVFTSQDTQYF.

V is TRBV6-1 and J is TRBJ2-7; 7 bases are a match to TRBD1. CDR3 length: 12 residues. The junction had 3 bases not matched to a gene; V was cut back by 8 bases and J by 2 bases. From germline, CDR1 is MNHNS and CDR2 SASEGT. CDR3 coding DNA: TGTGCCAGCCGGGACAGTGCCTACGAGCAGTACTTC. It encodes CASRDSAYEQYF.

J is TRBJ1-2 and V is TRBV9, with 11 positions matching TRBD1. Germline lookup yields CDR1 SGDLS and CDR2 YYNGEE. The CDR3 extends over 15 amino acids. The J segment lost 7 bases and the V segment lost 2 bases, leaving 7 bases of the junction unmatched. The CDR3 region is CASSVSGQGARGYTF. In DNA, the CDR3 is TGTGCCAGCAGCGTCTCAGGACAGGGGGCGCGTGGCTACACCTTC.

CDR3 region: CASSLAPINEQFF. The CDR3 nucleotides read TGTGCCAGCAGCTTAGCGCCTATCAATGAGCAGTTCTTC. The chain carries TRBV7-2 and TRBJ2-1; D is uncertain. V was cut by 0 bases and J by 6 bases, with 6 bases left in between. CDR3 length equals 13 residues. CDR1 and CDR2 (germline): SGHTA, FQGNSA. The full variable domain, with the rest looked up from reference TRBV7-2 and TRBJ2-1, is GAGVSQSPSNKVTEKGKDVELRCDPISGHTALYWYRQSLGQGLEFLIYFQGNSAPDKSGLPSDRFSAERTGGSVSTLTIQRTQQEDSAVYLCASSLAPINEQFFGPGTRLTVL.

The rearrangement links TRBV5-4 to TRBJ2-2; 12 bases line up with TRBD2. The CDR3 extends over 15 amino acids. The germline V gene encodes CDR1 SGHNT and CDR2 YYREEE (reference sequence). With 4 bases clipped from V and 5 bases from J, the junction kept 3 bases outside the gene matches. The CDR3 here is CASSPGTSGTGELFF. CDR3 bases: TGTGCCAGCAGCCCTGGGACTAGCGGGACCGGGGAGCTGTTTTTT.

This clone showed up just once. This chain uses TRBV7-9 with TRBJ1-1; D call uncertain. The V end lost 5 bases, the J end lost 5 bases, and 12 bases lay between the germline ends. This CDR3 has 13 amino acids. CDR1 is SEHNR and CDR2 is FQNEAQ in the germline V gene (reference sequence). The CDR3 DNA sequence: TGTGCCAGCAGCGTGTCGGGAAGGACTGAAGCTTTCTTT. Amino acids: CASSVSGRTEAFF.

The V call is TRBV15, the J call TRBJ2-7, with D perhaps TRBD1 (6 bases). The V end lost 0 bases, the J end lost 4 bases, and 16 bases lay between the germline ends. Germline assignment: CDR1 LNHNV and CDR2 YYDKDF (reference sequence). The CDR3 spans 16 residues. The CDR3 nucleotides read TGTGCCACCAGCAGAGACTCAGGACAGTTATCTTACGAGCAGTACTTC. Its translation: CATSRDSGQLSYEQYF.

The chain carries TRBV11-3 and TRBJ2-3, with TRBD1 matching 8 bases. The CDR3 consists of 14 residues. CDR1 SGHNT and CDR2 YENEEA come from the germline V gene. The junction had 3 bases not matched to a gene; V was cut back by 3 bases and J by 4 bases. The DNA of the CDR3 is TGTGCCAGCAGCTTCAGGGGGCTCGCAGATACGCAGTATTTT. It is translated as CASSFRGLADTQYF. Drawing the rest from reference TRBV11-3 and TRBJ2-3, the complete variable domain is EAGVVQSPRYKIIEKKQPVAFWCNPISGHNTLYWYLQNLGQGPELLIRYENEEAVDDSQLPKDRFSAERLKGVDSTLKIQPAELGDSAVYLCASSFRGLADTQYFGPGTRLTVL.

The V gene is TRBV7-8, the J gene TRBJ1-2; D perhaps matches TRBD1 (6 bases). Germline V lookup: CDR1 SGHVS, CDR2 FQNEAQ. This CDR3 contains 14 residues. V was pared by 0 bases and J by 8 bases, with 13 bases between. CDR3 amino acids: CASSLATGTGGYTF. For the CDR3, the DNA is TGTGCCAGCAGCTTAGCTACAGGGACGGGAGGCTACACCTTC.

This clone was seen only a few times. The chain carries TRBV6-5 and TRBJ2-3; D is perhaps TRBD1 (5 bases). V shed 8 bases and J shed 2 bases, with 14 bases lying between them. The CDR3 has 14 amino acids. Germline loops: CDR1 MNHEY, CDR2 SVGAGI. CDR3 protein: CASGRDSLTDTQYF. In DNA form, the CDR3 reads TGTGCCAGCGGGCGTGACAGTCTCACAGATACGCAGTATTTT.